The rows below give T cell receptor beta chains drawn from one sample of a study of tumor-infiltrating lymphocytes in glioblastoma multiforme. TCRdb called the multiplex PCR reads again in MiXCR, with one record for every CDR3 protein. The sample records nearly 20,000 distinct CDR3 sequences, around 68% being singletons. Sequenced: peripheral blood. These receptors were obtained from a male donor with glioblastoma. The CDR3 runs from the conserved cysteine through the conserved F or W. A D gene is named only where the DNA matches it firmly. Some rows have no size entry. The others give once, few or many, or a class for an expanded clone.

d_call j_call v_call clone_size cdr3_aa cdr3_nt
TRBD1 TRBJ1-1 TRBV11-2 NA CAISLLQQGLYTEAFF TGTGCCATCAGCTTACTCCAACAGGGGCTGTACACTGAGGCTTTCTTT
TRBD1 TRBJ1-1 TRBV7-8 few CASSHRDRFTEALF TGTGCCAGCAGCCATCGGGACAGGTTCACTGAAGCTCTCTTT
TRBD2 TRBJ2-3 TRBV11-2 NA CASSSVTGRLAGLGTDTQYF TGTGCCAGCAGCTCCGTGACAGGGAGACTAGCGGGACTGGGCACAGATACGCAGTATTTT
NA TRBJ1-2 TRBV5-5 many CASSARQIQDYTF TGTGCCAGCAGCGCCCGACAGATACAGGACTACACCTTC
NA TRBJ2-5 TRBV11-1 NA CASSDWLGGVETQYF TGTGCAAGCAGCGACTGGCTAGGGGGAGTGGAGACCCAGTACTTC
NA TRBJ2-7 TRBV5-1 few CASSLESGKSYEQYF TGCGCCAGCAGCTTGGAGTCAGGGAAGTCCTACGAGCAGTACTTC
NA TRBJ2-2 TRBV11-2 NA CASSLHLLAAGTGELFF TGTGCGAGCAGCTTACACCTGTTGGCGGCGGGCACCGGGGAGCTGTTTTTT
NA TRBJ2-3 TRBV29-1 many CSVALRTAGTDTQYF TGCAGCGTTGCCTTAAGAACAGCCGGCACAGATACGCAGTATTTT
NA TRBJ1-5 TRBV21-1 NA CASSKGGASNQPQHF TGTGCCAGCAGCAAAGGAGGAGCTAGCAATCAGCCCCAGCATTTT
TRBD2 TRBJ2-5 TRBV5-6 few CASSSRWTRVAQYF TGTGCCAGCAGCTCGCGATGGACTAGAGTGGCCCAGTACTTC
NA TRBJ2-1 TRBV11-2 NA CASSLGRWSNEQFF TGTGCCAGCAGCCTTGGGAGGTGGTCCAACGAGCAGTTCTTC
NA TRBJ1-1 TRBV29-1 many CSVAYRAASEAFF TGCAGCGTCGCTTACCGGGCGGCCTCTGAAGCTTTCTTT
TRBD2 TRBJ2-2 TRBV29-1 many CSGRLASETGELFF TGCAGCGGAAGACTAGCTAGTGAGACCGGGGAGCTGTTTTTT
NA TRBJ2-3 TRBV10-3 many CAISEDDTQYF TGTGCCATCAGTGAGGATGATACGCAGTATTTT
NA TRBJ2-5 TRBV11-2 once CASSLGSETQYF TGTGCCAGCAGCTTAGGATCCGAGACCCAGTACTTC
NA TRBJ2-1 TRBV29-1 NA CSVENPQSCGSPLERETEQFF TGCAGCGTTGAAAACCCACAGTCTTGTGGGTCACCCCTCGAACGGGAAACTGAGCAGTTCTTC
NA TRBJ2-7 TRBV4-2 few CASSLKVGIYEQYF TGTGCCAGCAGCCTAAAGGTCGGCATCTACGAGCAGTACTTC
NA TRBJ2-3 TRBV29-1 NA CGVGGASRSTDTQYF TGCGGCGTTGGCGGGGCTAGCAGGAGCACAGATACGCAGTATTTT
NA TRBJ1-1 TRBV30 many CAWSNLGTEAFF TGTGCCTGGAGTAACCTCGGCACTGAAGCTTTCTTT
TRBD1 TRBJ1-1 TRBV20-1 once CSVRDAGGETEAFF TGCAGTGTTAGAGATGCAGGGGGCGAGACTGAAGCTTTCTTT
NA TRBJ2-7 TRBV11-2 NA CASSSFVGQYSEQYF TGTGCCAGCAGCTCTTTCGTGGGCCAATACTCCGAGCAGTACTTC
TRBD2 TRBJ2-1 TRBV11-2 NA CASLVGSGRRQFF TGTGCCAGCTTAGTAGGTAGCGGGAGGAGGCAGTTCTTC
NA TRBJ2-7 TRBV10-3 NA CAIEGDSSNAQYF TGTGCCATCGAGGGGGACTCTTCTAACGCGCAGTACTTC
NA TRBJ1-2 TRBV29-1 many CSVEERGPYGYTF TGCAGCGTTGAAGAACGGGGTCCCTATGGCTACACCTTC
NA TRBJ1-1 TRBV20-1 once CSARSGNTEASF TGCAGTGCTAGGTCAGGGAACACTGAAGCTTCCTTT
TRBD1 TRBJ1-2 TRBV11-2 NA CSSSIRTGGFCYTF TGTTCCAGCAGCATCAGGACAGGGGGGTTTTGCTACACCTTC
TRBD1 TRBJ2-7 TRBV7-9 NA CASSLTGGQTYEQYF TGTGCCAGCAGCTTGACAGGGGGCCAAACCTACGAGCAGTACTTC
NA TRBJ1-3 TRBV5-4 NA CASSLADPGNTIYF TGTGCCAGCAGCTTGGCGGACCCTGGAAACACCATATATTTT
TRBD2 TRBJ2-5 TRBV29-1 NA CSARVLGGETQYF TGCAGCGCAAGAGTTTTGGGAGGGGAGACCCAGTACTTC
NA TRBJ2-2 TRBV12-3/TRBV12-4 NA CASNPGRYTGEPFF TGTGCCAGCAATCCTGGACGATACACCGGGGAGCCGTTTTTT
NA TRBJ2-1 TRBV11-2 NA CSSSLDRGNVKFF TGTTCCAGCAGCTTAGATAGGGGGAATGTGAAGTTCTTC
NA TRBJ2-3 TRBV5-1 many CASAPMNGLTDTQYF TGCGCCAGCGCTCCGATGAATGGGCTCACAGATACGCAGTATTTT
NA TRBJ2-3 TRBV11-2 NA CASSPRAAGGSDTQYF TGTGCCAGCAGCCCTAGGGCAGCTGGAGGCTCAGATACGCAGTATTTT
TRBD1 TRBJ1-4 TRBV6-5 NA CATRTGGGDEKLFF TGTGCCACAAGGACAGGGGGTGGAGATGAAAAACTGTTTTTT
NA TRBJ1-1 TRBV4-1 many CASNTGQVAGTEAFF TGCGCCAGCAACACAGGGCAGGTGGCGGGCACTGAAGCTTTCTTT
NA TRBJ2-1 TRBV14 NA CASSPDWEADEQFF TGTGCCAGCAGTCCAGATTGGGAGGCGGATGAGCAGTTCTTC
NA TRBJ1-4 TRBV7-8 many CASSLRGEKLFF TGTGCCAGCAGCTTACGGGGTGAAAAACTGTTTTTT
NA TRBJ2-3 TRBV11-2 NA CASRPRGADTQYF TGTGCCAGCAGACCGCGGGGCGCAGATACGCAGTATTTT
NA TRBJ2-3 TRBV11-2 NA CASSTTPGTKYF TGTGCCAGCAGCACCACTCCAGGTACGAAGTATTTT
NA TRBJ1-5 TRBV6-1 NA CASSTPQWSNQPWHF TGTGCCAGCAGCACTCCTCAGTGGAGCAATCAGCCCTGGCATTTT
TRBD1 TRBJ2-7 TRBV5-1 many CASSGGTGYEQYF TGCGCCAGCAGCGGCGGGACAGGCTACGAGCAGTACTTC
NA TRBJ2-5 TRBV5-1 many CASSSYTSSGTQYF TGCGCCAGCAGCTCCTACACCTCCTCGGGGACCCAGTACTTC
NA TRBJ2-1 TRBV11-2 NA CAGSARLVNEQFF TGTGCCGGTAGCGCCCGACTAGTCAATGAGCAGTTCTTC
NA TRBJ2-4 TRBV5-4 NA CASSLQWVGPKNIQYF TGTGCCAGCAGCTTGCAATGGGTCGGCCCCAAAAACATTCAGTACTTC
NA TRBJ1-3 TRBV12-5 NA CDSGLKPAGNTIYF TGTGATAGTGGTCTGAAGCCAGCTGGAAACACCATATATTTT
NA TRBJ2-1 TRBV4-1 once CASSVTDSYNEQFF TGCGCCAGCAGCGTGACGGATTCCTACAATGAGCAGTTCTTC
NA TRBJ2-1 TRBV6-1 NA CASSEALNEQFF TGTGCCAGCAGTGAAGCGTTAAATGAGCAGTTCTTC
NA TRBJ1-1 TRBV20-1 many CSARAGLEGDTEAFF TGCAGTGCTAGAGCAGGGCTGGAAGGTGACACTGAAGCTTTCTTT
NA TRBJ2-2 TRBV11-1 NA CTGSLERPNTGELLF TGTACCGGCAGCTTAGAACGCCCGAACACCGGGGAGCTGCTTTTT
TRBD2 TRBJ2-4 TRBV11-2 few CASNSGGNQYF TGTGCCAGCAACAGCGGGGGGAATCAGTACTTC
NA TRBJ2-3 TRBV29-1 many CSATNGGSDTQYF TGCAGCGCAACGAACGGAGGATCCGATACGCAGTATTTT
TRBD2 TRBJ2-1 TRBV7-9 many CASSLMSGGQFF TGTGCCAGCAGCTTAATGAGCGGGGGGCAGTTCTTC
TRBD1 TRBJ2-7 TRBV11-2 NA CASSYRDSLSYEQYF TGTGCCAGCAGCTACCGGGACAGCTTATCCTACGAGCAGTACTTC
NA TRBJ2-3 TRBV6-5 few CASSSLVSGSTDTQYF TGTGCCAGCAGTTCCCTAGTTAGCGGAAGCACAGATACGCAGTATTTT
NA TRBJ2-5 TRBV12-3/TRBV12-4 NA CASSWGETQYF TGTGCCAGCAGTTGGGGTGAGACCCAGTACTTC